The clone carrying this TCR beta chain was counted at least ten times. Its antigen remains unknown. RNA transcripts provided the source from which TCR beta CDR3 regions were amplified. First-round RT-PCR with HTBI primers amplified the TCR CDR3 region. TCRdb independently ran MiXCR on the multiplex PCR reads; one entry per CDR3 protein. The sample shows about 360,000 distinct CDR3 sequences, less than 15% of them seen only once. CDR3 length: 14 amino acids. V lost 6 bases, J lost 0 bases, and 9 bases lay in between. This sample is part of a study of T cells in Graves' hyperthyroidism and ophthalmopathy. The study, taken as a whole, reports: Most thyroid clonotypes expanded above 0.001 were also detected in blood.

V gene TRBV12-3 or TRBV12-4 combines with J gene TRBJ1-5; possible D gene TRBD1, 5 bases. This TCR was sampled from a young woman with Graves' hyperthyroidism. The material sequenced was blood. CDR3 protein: CASRKTVSNQPQHF. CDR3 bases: TGTGCCAGCAGGAAGACAGTTAGCAATCAGCCCCAGCATTTT.